This T cell receptor (beta chain) was documented in a study of identifying expanded T cells in peripheral blood. V lost 5 bases, J lost 6 bases, and 18 bases lay in between. The CDR3 has 15 amino acids. Germline V gene sequence: CDR1 SGHNT, CDR2 YYREEE (reference sequence). Produced via immunoSEQ multiplex PCR; TCRdb's table is partial and in-frame only. Counted here are over 85,000 clones, about 91% occurring once; the ten biggest clones make up 13% to 15%. The sequenced material came from blood. The TCR comes from a person aged 18-70 years in good health. V gene TRBV5-4 combines with J gene TRBJ2-1; no firm D call. The CDR3 bases are TGTGCCAGCAGTAGGAGAAGATTCGTCGGCAATGAGCAGTTCTTC. It is translated as CASSRRRFVGNEQFF. The variable domain in full, with the rest retrieved from reference TRBV5-4 and TRBJ2-1, is ETGVTQSPTHLIKTRGQQVTLRCSSQSGHNTVSWYQQALGQGPQFIFQYYREEENGRGNFPPRFSGLQFPNYSSELNVNALELDDSALYLCASSRRRFVGNEQFFGPGTRLTVL.